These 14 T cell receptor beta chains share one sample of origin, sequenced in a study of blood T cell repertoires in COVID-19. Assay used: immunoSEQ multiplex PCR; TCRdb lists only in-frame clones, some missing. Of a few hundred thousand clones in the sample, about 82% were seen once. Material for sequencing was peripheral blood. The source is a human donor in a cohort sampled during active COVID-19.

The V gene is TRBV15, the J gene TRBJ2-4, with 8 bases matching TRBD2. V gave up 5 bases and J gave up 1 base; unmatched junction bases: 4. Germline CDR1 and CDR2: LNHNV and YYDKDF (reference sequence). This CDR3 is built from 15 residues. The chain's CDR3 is CATSGPGGAKNIQYF. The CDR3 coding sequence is TGTGCCACCAGCGGTCCGGGGGGGGCCAAAAACATTCAGTACTTC. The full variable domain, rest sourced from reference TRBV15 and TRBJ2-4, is DAMVIQNPRYQVTQFGKPVTLSCSQTLNHNVMYWYQQKSSQAPKLLFHYYDKDFNNEADTPDNFQSRRPNTSFCFLDIRSPGLGDTAMYLCATSGPGGAKNIQYFGAGTRLSVL.

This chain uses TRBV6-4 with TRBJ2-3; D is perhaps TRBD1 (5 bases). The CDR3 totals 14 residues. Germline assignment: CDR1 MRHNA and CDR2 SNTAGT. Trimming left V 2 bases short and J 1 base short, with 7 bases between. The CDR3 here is CASSDRGRTDTQYF. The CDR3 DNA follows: TGTGCCAGCAGTGACAGGGGCCGCACAGATACGCAGTATTTT.

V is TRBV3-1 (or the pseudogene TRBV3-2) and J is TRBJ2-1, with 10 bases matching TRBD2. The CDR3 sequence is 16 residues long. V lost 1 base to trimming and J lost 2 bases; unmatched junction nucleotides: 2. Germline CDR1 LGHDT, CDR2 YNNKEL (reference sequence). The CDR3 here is CASSQVLAGAYNEQFF. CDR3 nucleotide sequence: TGTGCCAGCAGCCAAGTTCTAGCGGGGGCCTACAATGAGCAGTTCTTC.

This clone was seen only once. CDR3 protein: CASSYKGLANYGYTF. CDR3 in DNA: TGTGCCAGCAGTTATAAGGGGTTGGCTAACTATGGCTACACCTTC. The chain has TRBV6-5 and TRBJ1-2; possibly TRBD1 for D (5 bases). This CDR3 comprises 15 residues. Deletions cut 3 bases from V and 0 bases from J, with 11 bases between. The germline V gene encodes CDR1 MNHEY and CDR2 SVGAGI.

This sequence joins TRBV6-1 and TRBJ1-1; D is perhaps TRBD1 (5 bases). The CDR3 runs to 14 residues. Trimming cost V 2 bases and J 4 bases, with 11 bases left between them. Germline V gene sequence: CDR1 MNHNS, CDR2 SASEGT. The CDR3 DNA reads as TGTGCCAGCAGTGAAAACTGGGGCCCCACTGAAGCTTTCTTT. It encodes CASSENWGPTEAFF.

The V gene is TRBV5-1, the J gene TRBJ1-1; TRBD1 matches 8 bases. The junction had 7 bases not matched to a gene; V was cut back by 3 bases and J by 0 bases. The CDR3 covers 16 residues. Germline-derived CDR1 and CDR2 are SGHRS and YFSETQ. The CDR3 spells CASSSYRGAMNTEAFF. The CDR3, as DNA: TGCGCCAGCAGCTCCTACAGGGGGGCCATGAACACTGAAGCTTTCTTT.

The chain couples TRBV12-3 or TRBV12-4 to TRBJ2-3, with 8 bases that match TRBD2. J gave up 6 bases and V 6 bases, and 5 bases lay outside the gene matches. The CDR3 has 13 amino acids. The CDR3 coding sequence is TGTGCCAGCAGACAAGCGGGGGTCGATACGCAGTATTTT. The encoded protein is CASRQAGVDTQYF.

The CDR3 DNA sequence: TGCAGCGTTGAGGTCTACACAGATACGCAGTATTTT. Translated: CSVEVYTDTQYF. The chain is built from TRBV29-1 and TRBJ2-3; the D is unclear. Germline V gene data show CDR1 as SQVTM and CDR2 as ANQGSEA. There are 12 residues in the CDR3. The V end lost 3 bases, the J end lost 2 bases, and 6 bases lay between the germline ends.

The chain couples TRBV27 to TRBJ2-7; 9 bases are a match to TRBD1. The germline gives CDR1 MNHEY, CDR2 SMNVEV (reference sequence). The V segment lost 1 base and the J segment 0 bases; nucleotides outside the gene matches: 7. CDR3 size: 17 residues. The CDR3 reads CASSLWGTGQGSYEQYF. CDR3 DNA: TGTGCCAGCAGTTTATGGGGCACGGGACAGGGCTCCTACGAGCAGTACTTC.

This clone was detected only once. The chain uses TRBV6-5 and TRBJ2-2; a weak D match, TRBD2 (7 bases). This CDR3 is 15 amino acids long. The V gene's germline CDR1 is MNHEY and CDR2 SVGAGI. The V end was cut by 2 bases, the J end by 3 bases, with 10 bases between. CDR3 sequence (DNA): TGTGCCAGCAGTTACGGCGGGGGCCACACCGGGGAGCTGTTTTTT. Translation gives CASSYGGGHTGELFF.

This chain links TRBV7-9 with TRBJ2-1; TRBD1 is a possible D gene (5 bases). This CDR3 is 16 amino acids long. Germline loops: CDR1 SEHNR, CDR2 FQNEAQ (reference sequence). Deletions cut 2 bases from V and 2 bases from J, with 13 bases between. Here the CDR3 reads CASSLNGAATYNEQFF. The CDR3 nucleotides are TGTGCCAGCAGCTTAAATGGGGCAGCAACCTACAATGAGCAGTTCTTC.

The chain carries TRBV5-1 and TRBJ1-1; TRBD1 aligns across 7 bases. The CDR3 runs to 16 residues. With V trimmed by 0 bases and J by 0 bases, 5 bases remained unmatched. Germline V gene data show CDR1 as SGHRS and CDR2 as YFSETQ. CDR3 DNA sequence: TGCGCCAGCAGCTTGGCGACAGGGATCATGAACACTGAAGCTTTCTTT. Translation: CASSLATGIMNTEAFF.

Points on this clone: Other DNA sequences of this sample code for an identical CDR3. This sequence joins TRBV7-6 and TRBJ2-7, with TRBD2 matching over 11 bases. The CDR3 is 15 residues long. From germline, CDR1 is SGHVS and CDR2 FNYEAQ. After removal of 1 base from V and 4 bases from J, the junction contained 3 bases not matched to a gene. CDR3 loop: CASSLGASGGYEQYF. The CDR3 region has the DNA TGTGCCAGCAGCTTAGGAGCTAGCGGGGGGTACGAGCAGTACTTC.

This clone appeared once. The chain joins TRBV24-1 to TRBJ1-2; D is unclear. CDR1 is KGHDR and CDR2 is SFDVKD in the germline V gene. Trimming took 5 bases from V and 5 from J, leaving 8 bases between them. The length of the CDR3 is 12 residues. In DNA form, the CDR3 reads TGTGCCACCAGTGCAACAGATTATGGCTACACCTTC. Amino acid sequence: CATSATDYGYTF.